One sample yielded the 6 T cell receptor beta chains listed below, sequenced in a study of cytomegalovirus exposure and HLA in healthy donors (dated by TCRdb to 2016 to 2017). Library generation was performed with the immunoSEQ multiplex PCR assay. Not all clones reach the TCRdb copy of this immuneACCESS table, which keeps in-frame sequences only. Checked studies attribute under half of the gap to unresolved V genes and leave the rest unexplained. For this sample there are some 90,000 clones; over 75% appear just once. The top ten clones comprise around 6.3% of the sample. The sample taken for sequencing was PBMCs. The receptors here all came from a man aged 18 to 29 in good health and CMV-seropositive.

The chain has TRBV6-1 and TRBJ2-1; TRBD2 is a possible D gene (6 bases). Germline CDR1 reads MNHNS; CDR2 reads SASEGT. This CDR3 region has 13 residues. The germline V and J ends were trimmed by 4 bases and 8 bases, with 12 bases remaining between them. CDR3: CASSGSSGYEQFF. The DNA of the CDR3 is TGTGCCAGCAGTGGTTCCAGCGGGTATGAGCAGTTCTTC.

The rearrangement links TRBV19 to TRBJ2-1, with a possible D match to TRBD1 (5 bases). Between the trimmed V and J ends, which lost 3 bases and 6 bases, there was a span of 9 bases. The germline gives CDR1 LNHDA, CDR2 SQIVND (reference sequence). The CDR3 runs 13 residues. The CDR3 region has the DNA TGTGCCAGTAGTATGCCCAGGGTCAATGAGCAGTTCTTC. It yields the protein CASSMPRVNEQFF.

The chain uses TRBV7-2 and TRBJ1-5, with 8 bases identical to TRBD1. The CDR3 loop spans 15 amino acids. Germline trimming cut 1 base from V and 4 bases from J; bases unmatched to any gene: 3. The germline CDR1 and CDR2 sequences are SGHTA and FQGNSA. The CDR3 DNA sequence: TGTGCCAGCAGCTTAGAGGGACAGGAAAATCAGCCCCAGCATTTT. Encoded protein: CASSLEGQENQPQHF. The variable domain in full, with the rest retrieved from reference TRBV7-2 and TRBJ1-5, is GAGVSQSPSNKVTEKGKDVELRCDPISGHTALYWYRQSLGQGLEFLIYFQGNSAPDKSGLPSDRFSAERTGGSVSTLTIQRTQQEDSAVYLCASSLEGQENQPQHFGDGTRLSIL.

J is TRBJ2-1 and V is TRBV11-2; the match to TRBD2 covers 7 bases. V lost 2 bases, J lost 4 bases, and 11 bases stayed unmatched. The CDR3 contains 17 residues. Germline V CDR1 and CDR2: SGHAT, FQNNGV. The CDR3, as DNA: TGTGCCAGCAGCTTACGGGGATCGGGAGGTCTTTACAATGAGCAGTTCTTC. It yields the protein CASSLRGSGGLYNEQFF.

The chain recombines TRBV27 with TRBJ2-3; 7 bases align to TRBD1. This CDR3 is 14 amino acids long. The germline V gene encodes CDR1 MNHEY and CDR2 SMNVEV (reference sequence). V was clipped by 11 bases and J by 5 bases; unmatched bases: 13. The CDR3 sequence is CAPSGRGQQDTQYF. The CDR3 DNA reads TGTGCCCCCTCCGGAAGGGGGCAACAAGATACGCAGTATTTT.

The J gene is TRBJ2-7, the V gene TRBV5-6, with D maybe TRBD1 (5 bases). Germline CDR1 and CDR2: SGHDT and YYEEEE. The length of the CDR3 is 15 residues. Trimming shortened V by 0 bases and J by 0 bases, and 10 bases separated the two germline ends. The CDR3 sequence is CASSLVQASSYEQYF. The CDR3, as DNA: TGTGCCAGCAGCTTGGTACAGGCGAGCTCCTACGAGCAGTACTTC.